This is a list of T cell receptor beta chains from one sample in a study of blood T cells in healthy people across ages. Each CDR3 protein is one row after TCRdb ran MiXCR on the 5' RACE reads. Of roughly 700,000 distinct CDR3 sequences in the sample, 45% to 50% were seen once. Sequenced sample: blood. All receptors derive from a woman aged 60 to 75 in good health. CDR3s include the opening cysteine and the closing phenylalanine or tryptophan. The size of a clone is reported for some rows only, either as once, few or many, or as a class for expanded clones.

NA,TRBV5-1,TRBJ2-1,CATTVGESSYNEQFF
NA,TRBV7-6,TRBJ2-7,CASSPGVSYEQYF
NA,TRBV20-1,TRBJ2-1,CSARVPGDRDEQFF
NA,TRBV27,TRBJ2-6,CASTRTGAYYSGANVLTF
NA,TRBV30,TRBJ2-1,CAWNGLAGGGTEQFF
NA,TRBV4-2,TRBJ1-5,CASSPRLSYSNQPQHF
NA,TRBV10-3,TRBJ2-1,CAISESRDKRYNEQFF
few,TRBV5-1,TRBJ2-1,CASSLKVNEQFF
few,TRBV30,TRBJ1-1,CAWRVTEAFF
NA,TRBV5-1,TRBJ1-2,CASSSDRSWGYTF
few,TRBV7-2,TRBJ2-1,CASSVQGFNEQFF
NA,TRBV6-2/TRBV6-3,TRBJ2-1,CASSYTRWNEQFF
NA,TRBV7-2,TRBJ1-2,CASSLGVGTYGYTF
few,TRBV28,TRBJ2-7,CASSLTSGSDEQYF
once,TRBV20-1,TRBJ1-2,CSARFGTGAVGGYTF
NA,TRBV6-2/TRBV6-3,TRBJ2-5,CASSYSVRVGEQYF
few,TRBV18,TRBJ2-7,CASSPPGQGSYEQYF
few,TRBV6-2/TRBV6-3,TRBJ1-2,CASSSVRENGYTF